These T cell receptor beta chains were read from a single sample in a study of blood T cell repertoires in COVID-19. Method: immunoSEQ multiplex PCR; TCRdb's copy keeps in-frame clones and lacks some. The sample holds some 530,000 clones, approximately 91% seen once. The source material was PBMCs or T cells enriched from blood (not recorded which). The receptors shown here come from a woman aged 55-69 years who had recovered from COVID-19. CDR3s include the opening cysteine and the closing phenylalanine or tryptophan. The D gene is left open where the match is weak. Clone size appears in some rows only: once, few, many, or a class for an expanded clone.

j_gene,v_gene,d_gene,abundance,CDR3aa,CDR3nt
TRBJ2-7,TRBV6-6,.,.,CASRRGGNYEQYF,TGTGCCAGCAGGAGGGGGGGAAACTACGAGCAGTACTTC
TRBJ2-1,TRBV5-1,TRBD1,.,CASSSQGTEQFF,TGCGCCAGCAGCTCGCAGGGGACAGAACAGTTCTTC
TRBJ1-5,TRBV10-3,TRBD1,.,CAISGTGSHQPQHF,TGTGCCATCAGCGGGACAGGGTCTCATCAGCCCCAGCATTTT
TRBJ2-4,TRBV2,.,few,CASSERQVASKNIQYF,TGTGCCAGCAGTGAGCGACAGGTCGCTTCCAAAAACATTCAGTACTTC
TRBJ2-5,TRBV5-1,TRBD1,.,CASKDRGEETQYF,TGCGCCAGCAAGGACAGGGGGGAAGAGACCCAGTACTTC
TRBJ1-1,TRBV19,.,.,CASSIQGRGTSEAFF,TGTGCCAGTAGTATTCAGGGGCGTGGGACCTCTGAAGCTTTCTTT
TRBJ1-1,TRBV2,.,few,CASSSDSLNTEAFF,TGTGCCAGCAGTTCCGACAGTCTGAACACTGAAGCTTTCTTT
TRBJ2-2,TRBV5-4,.,.,CASSLRGGVNTGELFF,TGTGCCAGCAGCTTGCGCGGGGGCGTGAACACCGGGGAGCTGTTTTTT
TRBJ2-7,TRBV9,TRBD1,.,CASSPPTGDYEQYF,TGTGCCAGCAGCCCACCGACAGGGGACTACGAGCAGTACTTC
TRBJ2-3,TRBV6-5,TRBD1,.,CASSPTGVVDTQYF,TGTGCCAGCAGTCCGACAGGGGTAGTGGATACGCAGTATTTT
TRBJ1-2,TRBV27,.,.,CASSQQAAGGYTF,TGTGCCAGCAGTCAACAGGCGGCGGGGGGCTACACCTTC
TRBJ1-4,TRBV20-1,.,.,CSASGNEKLFF,TGCAGTGCGTCGGGAAATGAAAAACTGTTTTTT
TRBJ1-5,TRBV5-1,.,.,CASSLRGNQPQHF,TGCGCCAGCAGCTTGAGGGGGAATCAGCCCCAGCATTTT
TRBJ1-5,TRBV24-1,TRBD1,.,CATSDTRDRGLDQPQHF,TGTGCCACCAGTGACACCCGGGACAGGGGACTCGATCAGCCCCAGCATTTT
TRBJ2-3,TRBV7-9,.,.,CASSLVAGLPSTDTQYF,TGTGCCAGCAGCTTGGTGGCGGGATTGCCTAGCACAGATACGCAGTATTTT
TRBJ2-1,TRBV24-1,TRBD1,.,CATSDARQGAGNEQFF,TGTGCCACCAGTGACGCTCGACAGGGGGCAGGCAATGAGCAGTTCTTC
TRBJ2-1,TRBV15,.,.,CATSRDWGVDEQFF,TGTGCCACCAGCAGAGATTGGGGGGTTGATGAGCAGTTCTTC
TRBJ2-3,TRBV9,.,.,CASSPHPGDTQYF,TGTGCCAGCAGCCCCCATCCCGGGGATACGCAGTATTTT
TRBJ2-5,TRBV5-8,.,.,CASSGGYGETQYF,TGTGCCAGCAGCGGCGGCTATGGAGAGACCCAGTACTTC
TRBJ2-2,TRBV3-1/TRBV3-2,.,.,CASSQILNTGELFF,TGTGCCAGCAGCCAAATACTTAACACCGGGGAGCTGTTTTTT
TRBJ2-2,TRBV5-1,.,.,CASSLSGINTGELFF,TGCGCCAGCAGCTTGTCGGGGATCAACACCGGGGAGCTGTTTTTT
TRBJ1-1,TRBV3-1/TRBV3-2,.,.,CASRPSGLLNTEAFF,TGTGCCAGCAGACCTTCGGGACTTCTGAACACTGAAGCTTTCTTT
TRBJ1-5,TRBV7-9,.,few,CASSLFGEEGNQPQHF,TGTGCCAGCAGCTTATTCGGGGAAGAGGGCAATCAGCCCCAGCATTTT
TRBJ1-1,TRBV29-1,TRBD1,once,CSDGTVWVNTEAFF,TGCAGCGACGGGACAGTTTGGGTGAACACTGAAGCTTTCTTT
TRBJ1-2,TRBV12-3/TRBV12-4,.,few,CASSQGYGYTF,TGTGCCAGCAGTCAGGGGTATGGCTACACCTTC
TRBJ2-5,TRBV7-2,TRBD1,.,CASRGPGTGGWQETQYF,TGTGCCAGCCGGGGCCCCGGGACAGGGGGCTGGCAAGAGACCCAGTACTTC
TRBJ1-5,TRBV24-1,TRBD1,.,CATSEGTGGRQPQHF,TGTGCCACCAGTGAGGGGACAGGGGGTAGGCAGCCCCAGCATTTT
TRBJ2-7,TRBV30,.,.,CAWGKGESYEQYF,TGTGCCTGGGGGAAGGGGGAATCCTACGAGCAGTACTTC
TRBJ1-6,TRBV30,.,.,CAWMEWRTLHF,TGTGCCTGGATGGAGTGGCGGACCCTCCACTTT
TRBJ2-2,TRBV12-3/TRBV12-4,.,.,CASRDQGTGELFF,TGTGCCAGCAGAGACCAGGGGACCGGGGAGCTGTTTTTT
TRBJ2-5,TRBV5-4,.,.,CASSLKRDSQETQYF,TGTGCCAGCAGCTTGAAAAGGGACTCCCAAGAGACCCAGTACTTC
TRBJ1-4,TRBV7-9,.,many,CASSQDGTQGRKLFF,TGTGCCAGCAGCCAAGACGGGACTCAGGGACGAAAACTGTTTTTT
TRBJ2-7,TRBV6-5,TRBD1,.,CASTKGQGEYF,TGTGCCAGCACCAAAGGACAGGGGGAGTACTTC
TRBJ1-3,TRBV5-1,.,.,CASSLDTGSGNTIYF,TGCGCCAGCAGCTTGGATACAGGGTCTGGAAACACCATATATTTT
TRBJ1-2,TRBV10-3,.,.,CAISESSIYYGYTF,TGTGCCATCAGTGAAAGTAGCATCTACTATGGCTACACCTTC
TRBJ2-2,TRBV7-2,.,.,CASSLTTPTGELFF,TGTGCCAGCAGCTTAACGACACCAACCGGGGAGCTGTTTTTT
TRBJ2-2,TRBV18,TRBD2,.,CASSPGGGANTGELFF,TGTGCCAGCTCACCCGGCGGGGGGGCCAACACCGGGGAGCTGTTTTTT
TRBJ1-4,TRBV19,TRBD1,.,CASSQRDRELFF,TGTGCCAGTAGCCAACGAGACAGGGAACTGTTTTTT
TRBJ1-5,TRBV12-3/TRBV12-4,.,.,CASSLADTQPQHF,TGTGCCAGCAGTTTAGCCGACACTCAGCCCCAGCATTTT
TRBJ1-5,TRBV4-1,.,once,CASSQAGWFGAQHF,TGCGCCAGCAGCCAAGCAGGGTGGTTCGGTGCCCAGCATTTT
TRBJ2-7,TRBV13,TRBD2,.,CASSSLAGATKTFSYEQYF,TGTGCCAGCAGCTCCCTAGCGGGGGCGACCAAGACCTTCTCCTACGAGCAGTACTTC
TRBJ2-7,TRBV5-4,TRBD1,.,CASSRDSYEQYF,TGTGCCAGCAGCCGGGACAGCTACGAGCAGTACTTC
TRBJ2-2,TRBV7-9,TRBD2,few,CASSSRLAGSDTGELFF,TGTGCCAGCAGCTCGAGACTAGCGGGGTCTGACACCGGGGAGCTGTTTTTT
TRBJ1-2,TRBV6-5,.,.,CASSLYGYTF,TGTGCCAGCAGCCTCTATGGCTACACCTTC
TRBJ2-4,TRBV5-6,.,.,CASSLFENIQYF,TGTGCCAGCAGCTTGTTCGAAAACATTCAGTACTTC
TRBJ2-3,TRBV7-2,TRBD2,.,CASSPQTSGGADTQYF,TGTGCCAGCAGCCCCCAGACTAGCGGGGGTGCAGATACGCAGTATTTT